The present TCR beta chain was sequenced within a study of blood T cell repertoires in COVID-19. Background on the study: The samples span acute and convalescent COVID-19 from the United States, Italy and Spain.

Germline lookup yields CDR1 LNHDA and CDR2 SQIVND (reference sequence). The CDR3 contains 17 residues. V lost 3 bases to trimming and J lost 2 bases; unmatched junction nucleotides: 9. TCRdb's table, derived via immunoSEQ multiplex PCR, lists solely in-frame clones and lacks some. This sample yields a few hundred thousand clones, of which roughly 89% are seen a single time; 6.8% belongs to the top ten. Symptom resolution, clearance, or two negative PCRs marked the recovered donors of Cohort 3. The V gene is TRBV19, the J gene TRBJ2-3; TRBD1 agrees at 9 bases. The source is a woman aged 40 to 50 who had recovered from COVID-19. Sequencing input: PBMCs or T cells enriched from blood (not recorded which). Written as DNA, the CDR3 is TGTGCCAGTAGTATCCGCCCCGGGACAGGGCCCACAGATACGCAGTATTTT. This gives the protein CASSIRPGTGPTDTQYF. Supplemented by reference TRBV19 and TRBJ2-3, the full variable domain reads DGGITQSPKYLFRKEGQNVTLSCEQNLNHDAMYWYRQDPGQGLRLIYYSQIVNDFQKGDIAEGYSVSREKKESFPLTVTSAQKNPTAFYLCASSIRPGTGPTDTQYFGPGTRLTVL.